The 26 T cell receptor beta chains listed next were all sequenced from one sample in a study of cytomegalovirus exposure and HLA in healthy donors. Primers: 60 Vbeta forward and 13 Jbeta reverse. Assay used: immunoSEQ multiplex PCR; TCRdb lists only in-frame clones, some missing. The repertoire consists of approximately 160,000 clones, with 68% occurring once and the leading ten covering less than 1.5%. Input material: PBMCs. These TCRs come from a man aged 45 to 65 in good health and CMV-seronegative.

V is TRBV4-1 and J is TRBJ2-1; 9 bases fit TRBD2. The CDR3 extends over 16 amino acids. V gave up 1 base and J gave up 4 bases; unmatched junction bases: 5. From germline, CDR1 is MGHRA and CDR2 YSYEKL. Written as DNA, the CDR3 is TGCGCCAGCAGCCAAGTTAGCGGGGGTCCATACAATGAGCAGTTCTTC. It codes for CASSQVSGGPYNEQFF.

This CDR3 is CASGIRDRGYGYTF. Written as DNA, the CDR3 is TGCGCCAGCGGGATTCGGGACAGGGGCTATGGCTACACCTTC. This chain connects TRBV5-1 to TRBJ1-2; 10 bases align to TRBD1. V trimming: 7 bases; J trimming: 4 bases; junction bases outside the gene matches: 7. The CDR3 length is 14 residues. Germline CDR1 SGHRS, CDR2 YFSETQ.

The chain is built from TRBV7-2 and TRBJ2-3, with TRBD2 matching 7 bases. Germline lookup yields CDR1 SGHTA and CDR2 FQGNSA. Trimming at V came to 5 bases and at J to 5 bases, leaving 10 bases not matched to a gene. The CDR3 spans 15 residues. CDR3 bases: TGTGCCAGCAGCCCACAGCGGGGAAGGGAAGATACGCAGTATTTT. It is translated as CASSPQRGREDTQYF.

The CDR3 coding sequence is TGTGCCAGCAGACAGGTCATCCAGAATGAGCAGTTCTTC. This encodes CASRQVIQNEQFF. V gene TRBV2 combines with J gene TRBJ2-1; D perhaps matches TRBD1 (5 bases). The CDR3 loop spans 13 amino acids. V lost 6 bases, J lost 7 bases, and 13 bases lay in between. From germline, CDR1 is SNHLY and CDR2 FYNNEI.

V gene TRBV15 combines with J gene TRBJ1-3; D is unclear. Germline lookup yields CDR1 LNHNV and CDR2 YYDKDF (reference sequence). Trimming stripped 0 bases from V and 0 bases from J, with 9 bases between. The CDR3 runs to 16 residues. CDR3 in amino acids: CATSRDRVYSGNTIYF. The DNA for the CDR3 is TGTGCCACCAGCAGAGATCGGGTCTACTCTGGAAACACCATATATTTT.

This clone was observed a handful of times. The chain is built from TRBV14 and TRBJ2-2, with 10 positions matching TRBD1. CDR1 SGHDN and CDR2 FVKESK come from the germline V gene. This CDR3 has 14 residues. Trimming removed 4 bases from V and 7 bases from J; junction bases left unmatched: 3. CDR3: CASSRQGASGELFF. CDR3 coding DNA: TGTGCCAGCAGCCGACAGGGGGCAAGCGGGGAGCTGTTTTTT.

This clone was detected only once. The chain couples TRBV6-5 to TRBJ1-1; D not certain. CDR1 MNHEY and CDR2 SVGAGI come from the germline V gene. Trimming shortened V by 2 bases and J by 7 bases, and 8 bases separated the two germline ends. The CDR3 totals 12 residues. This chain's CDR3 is CASSYPSSEAFF. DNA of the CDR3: TGTGCCAGCAGTTACCCAAGTAGTGAAGCTTTCTTT.

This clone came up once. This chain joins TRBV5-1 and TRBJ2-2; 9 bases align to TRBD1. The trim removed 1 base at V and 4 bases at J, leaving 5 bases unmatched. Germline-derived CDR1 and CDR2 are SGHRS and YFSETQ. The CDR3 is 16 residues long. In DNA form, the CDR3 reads TGCGCCAGCAGCTTGACAGGGGGCGCAGGCACCGGGGAGCTGTTTTTT. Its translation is CASSLTGGAGTGELFF.

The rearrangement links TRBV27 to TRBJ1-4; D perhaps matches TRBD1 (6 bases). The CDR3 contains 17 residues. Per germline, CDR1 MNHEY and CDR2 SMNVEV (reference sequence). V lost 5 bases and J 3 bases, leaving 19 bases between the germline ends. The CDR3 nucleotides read TGTGCCAGCAGTCCCCACAGGGACGGGCTCGCTAATGAAAAACTGTTTTTT. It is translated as CASSPHRDGLANEKLFF. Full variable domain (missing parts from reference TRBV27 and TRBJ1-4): EAQVTQNPRYLITVTGKKLTVTCSQNMNHEYMSWYRQDPGLGLRQIYYSMNVEVTDKGDVPEGYKVSRKEKRNFPLILESPSPNQTSLYFCASSPHRDGLANEKLFFGSGTQLSVL.

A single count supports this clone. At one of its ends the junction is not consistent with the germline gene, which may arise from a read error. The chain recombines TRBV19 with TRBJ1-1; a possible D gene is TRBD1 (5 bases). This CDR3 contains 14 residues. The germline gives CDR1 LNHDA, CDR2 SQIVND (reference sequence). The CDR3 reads CASRPQAGGTEASF. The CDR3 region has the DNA TGTGCCAGTAGGCCACAGGCTGGGGGGACTGAAGCTTCCTTT.

CDR3 sequence: CASSQETGGLGEAFF. The CDR3 nucleotides read TGCGCCAGCAGCCAAGAGACAGGGGGACTCGGTGAAGCTTTCTTT. This chain links TRBV4-1 with TRBJ1-1; 9 nucleotides align to TRBD1. The V gene's germline CDR1 is MGHRA and CDR2 YSYEKL. Unmatched junction bases numbered 6, after V lost 0 bases and J lost 7 bases. The length of the CDR3 is 15 residues.

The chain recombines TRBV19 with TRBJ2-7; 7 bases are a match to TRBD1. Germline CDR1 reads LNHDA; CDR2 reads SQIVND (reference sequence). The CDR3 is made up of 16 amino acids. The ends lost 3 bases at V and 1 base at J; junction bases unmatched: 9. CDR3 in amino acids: CASSMTGPSSSYEQYF. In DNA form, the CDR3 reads TGTGCCAGTAGTATGACAGGGCCTTCCTCTTCCTACGAGCAGTACTTC.

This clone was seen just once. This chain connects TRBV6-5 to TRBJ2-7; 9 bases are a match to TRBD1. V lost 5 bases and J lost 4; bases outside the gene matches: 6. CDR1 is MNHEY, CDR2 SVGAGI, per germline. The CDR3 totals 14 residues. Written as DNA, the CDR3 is TGTGCCAGCAGTCGGGACAGGGCAGGTTACGAGCAGTACTTC. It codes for CASSRDRAGYEQYF.

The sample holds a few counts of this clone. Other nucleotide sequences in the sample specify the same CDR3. The CDR3 is CASSDSGGTDTQYF. DNA of the CDR3: TGTGCCAGCAGTGACAGCGGGGGCACAGATACGCAGTATTTT. The rearrangement uses TRBV6-4 and TRBJ2-3; 7 positions match TRBD2. Germline V CDR1 and CDR2: MRHNA, SNTAGT. V dropped 2 bases and J dropped 1; count of bases not matched to a gene: 0. The CDR3 spans 14 residues.

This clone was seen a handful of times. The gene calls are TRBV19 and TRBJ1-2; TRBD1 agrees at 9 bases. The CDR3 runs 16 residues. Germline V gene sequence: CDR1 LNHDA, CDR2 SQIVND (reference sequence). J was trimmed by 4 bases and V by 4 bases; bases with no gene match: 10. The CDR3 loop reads CASSTGTGLIFYGYTF. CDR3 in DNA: TGTGCCAGTAGTACCGGGACAGGGCTTATCTTCTATGGCTACACCTTC.

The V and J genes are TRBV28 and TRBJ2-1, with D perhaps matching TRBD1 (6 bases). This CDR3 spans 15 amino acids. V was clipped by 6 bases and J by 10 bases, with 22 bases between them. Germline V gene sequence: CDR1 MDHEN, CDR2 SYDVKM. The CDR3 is CASSSPGQVQREQFF. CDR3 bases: TGTGCCAGCAGCTCCCCGGGACAAGTACAACGGGAGCAGTTCTTC.

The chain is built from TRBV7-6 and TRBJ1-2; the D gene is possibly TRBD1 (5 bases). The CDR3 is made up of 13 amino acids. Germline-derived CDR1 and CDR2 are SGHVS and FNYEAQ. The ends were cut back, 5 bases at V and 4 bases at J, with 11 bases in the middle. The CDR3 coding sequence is TGTGCCAGCAGCCTTGGACACATCTATGGCTACACCTTC. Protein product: CASSLGHIYGYTF.

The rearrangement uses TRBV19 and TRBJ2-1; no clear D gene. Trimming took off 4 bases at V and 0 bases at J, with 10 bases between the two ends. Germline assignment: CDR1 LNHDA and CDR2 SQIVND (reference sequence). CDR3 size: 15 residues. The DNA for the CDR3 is TGTGCCAGTAGTAACAGTCTCGTCTCCTACAATGAGCAGTTCTTC. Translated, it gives CASSNSLVSYNEQFF.

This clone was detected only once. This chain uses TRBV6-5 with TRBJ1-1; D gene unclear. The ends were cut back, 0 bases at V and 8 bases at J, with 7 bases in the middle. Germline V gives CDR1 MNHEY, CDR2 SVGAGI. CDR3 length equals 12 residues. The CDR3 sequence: CASSYSGDEAFF. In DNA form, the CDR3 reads TGTGCCAGCAGTTACTCAGGAGACGAAGCTTTCTTT.

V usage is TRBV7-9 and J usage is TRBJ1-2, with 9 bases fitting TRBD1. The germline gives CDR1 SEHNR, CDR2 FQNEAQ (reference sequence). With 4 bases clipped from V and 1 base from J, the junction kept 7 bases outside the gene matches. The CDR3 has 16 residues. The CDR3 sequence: CASSSGQGIINYGYTF. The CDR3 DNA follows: TGTGCCAGCAGCTCGGGACAGGGAATCATTAACTATGGCTACACCTTC.

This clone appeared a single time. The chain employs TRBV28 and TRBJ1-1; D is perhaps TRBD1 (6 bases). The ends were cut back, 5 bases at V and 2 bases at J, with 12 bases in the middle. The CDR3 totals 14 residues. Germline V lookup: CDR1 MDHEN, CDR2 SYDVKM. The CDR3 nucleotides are TGTGCCAGCAGTCTGGGACAAGTAAACACTGAAGCTTTCTTT. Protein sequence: CASSLGQVNTEAFF. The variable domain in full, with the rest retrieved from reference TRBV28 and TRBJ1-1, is DVKVTQSSRYLVKRTGEKVFLECVQDMDHENMFWYRQDPGLGLRLIYFSYDVKMKEKGDIPEGYSVSREKKERFSLILESASTNQTSMYLCASSLGQVNTEAFFGQGTRLTVV.

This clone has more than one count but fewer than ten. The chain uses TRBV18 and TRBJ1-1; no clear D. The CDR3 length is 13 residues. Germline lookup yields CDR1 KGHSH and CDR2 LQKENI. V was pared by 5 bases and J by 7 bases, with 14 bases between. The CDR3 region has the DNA TGTGCCAGCTCATGGAGCGGTGATGGTGAAGCTTTCTTT. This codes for CASSWSGDGEAFF. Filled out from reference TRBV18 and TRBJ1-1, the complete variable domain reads NAGVMQNPRHLVRRRGQEARLRCSPMKGHSHVYWYRQLPEEGLKFMVYLQKENIIDESGMPKERFSAEFPKEGPSILRIQQVVRGDSAAYFCASSWSGDGEAFFGQGTRLTVV.

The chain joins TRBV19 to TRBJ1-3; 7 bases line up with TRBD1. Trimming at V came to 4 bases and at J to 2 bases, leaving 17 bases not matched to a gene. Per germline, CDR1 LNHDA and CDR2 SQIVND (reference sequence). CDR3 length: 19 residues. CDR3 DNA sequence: TGTGCCAGTAGTACCCAGCGAGTTACGGCAGGGGGTCCTGGAAACACCATATATTTT. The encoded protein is CASSTQRVTAGGPGNTIYF.

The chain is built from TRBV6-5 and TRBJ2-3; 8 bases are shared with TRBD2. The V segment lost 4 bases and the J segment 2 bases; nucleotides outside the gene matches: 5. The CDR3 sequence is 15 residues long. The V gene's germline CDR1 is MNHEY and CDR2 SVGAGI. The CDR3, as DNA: TGTGCCAGCAGTTCCCGCGGGGGGCCCACAGATACGCAGTATTTT. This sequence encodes CASSSRGGPTDTQYF.

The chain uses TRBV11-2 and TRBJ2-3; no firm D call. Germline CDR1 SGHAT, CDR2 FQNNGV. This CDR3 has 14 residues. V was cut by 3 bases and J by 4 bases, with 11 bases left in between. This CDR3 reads CASSLLVAADTQYF. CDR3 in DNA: TGTGCCAGCAGCTTGCTGGTGGCAGCAGATACGCAGTATTTT.

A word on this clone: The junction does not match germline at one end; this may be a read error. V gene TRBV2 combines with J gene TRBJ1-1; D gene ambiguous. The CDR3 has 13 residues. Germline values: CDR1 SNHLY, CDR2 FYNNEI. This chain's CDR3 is CASSEDRFTEAFF. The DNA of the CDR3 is TGTGCCAGCAGCGAAGACCGGTTCACTGAAGCTTTCTTT.